These 17 T cell receptor beta chains were sequenced from one sample in a study of T cell repertoires in cytomegalovirus infection. TCRdb reprocessed the reads with MiXCR, giving one entry per CDR3 protein. The sample holds 55,000 to 85,000 distinct CDR3 sequences; over 3.5% are singletons and the top ten take about 22%. Sequenced: PBMCs. Source of these receptors: a human donor in good health (CMV status not recorded). Some clones in this sample may be carry-over from other donors' samples.

There are many counts of this clonotype. The chain couples TRBV7-2 to TRBJ2-7; D perhaps matches TRBD2 (7 bases). CDR1 is SGHTA and CDR2 is FQGNSA in the germline V gene. The CDR3 loop spans 14 amino acids. Deletions cut 5 bases from V and 6 bases from J, with 17 bases between. The CDR3 sequence: CASSPNRGGSEQYF. For the CDR3, the DNA is TGTGCCAGCAGCCCCAATAGGGGGGGGTCCGAGCAGTACTTC.

This clonotype was detected ten times or more. The V call is TRBV7-2, the J call TRBJ2-2; D may be TRBD2 (6 bases). Trimming took off 3 bases at V and 4 bases at J, with 15 bases between the two ends. From germline, CDR1 is SGHTA and CDR2 FQGNSA. The CDR3 spans 16 residues. CDR3 nucleotides: TGTGCCAGCAGCTTCCGAGGATCGGGAGCCACCGGGGAGCTGTTTTTT. Its protein product is CASSFRGSGATGELFF.

There are many counts of this clonotype. This chain connects TRBV12-5 to TRBJ1-5, with 8 nucleotides matching TRBD1. CDR1 and CDR2 (germline): LGHNT, FRNRAP. The V segment lost 1 base and the J segment 3 bases; nucleotides outside the gene matches: 2. There are 15 residues in the CDR3. DNA for the CDR3: TGTGCTAGTGGTTTGGCGACAGGGGCCAATCAGCCCCAGCATTTT. Its protein product is CASGLATGANQPQHF.

There are many counts of this clonotype. The genes are TRBV7-2 and TRBJ1-1; D is uncertain. This CDR3 is 14 amino acids long. Between the trimmed V and J ends, which lost 1 base and 0 bases, there was a span of 6 bases. From germline, CDR1 is SGHTA and CDR2 FQGNSA. This chain's CDR3 is CASSLGALNTEAFF. CDR3 bases: TGTGCCAGCAGCTTAGGGGCCCTGAACACTGAAGCTTTCTTT.

This clonotype has a count of ten or more. V is TRBV7-2 and J is TRBJ2-4; unclear D gene. The V end was cut by 8 bases, the J end by 8 bases, with 13 bases between. CDR3 length equals 12 residues. Germline CDR1 reads SGHTA; CDR2 reads FQGNSA. The CDR3 DNA reads TGTGCCAGCGGGTTCATTAGGGACATTCAGTACTTC. Translating it yields CASGFIRDIQYF.

This clonotype appeared many times. V gene TRBV27 combines with J gene TRBJ1-1; weak D call: TRBD1 (5 bases). The CDR3 consists of 12 residues. Per the germline V gene, CDR1 is MNHEY and CDR2 is SMNVEV (reference sequence). Trimming cost V 3 bases and J 8 bases, with 10 bases left between them. The CDR3 protein is CASSFGAGEAFF. The CDR3 DNA sequence: TGTGCCAGCAGTTTCGGGGCTGGCGAAGCTTTCTTT.

This chain links TRBV19 with TRBJ2-6; D gene ambiguous. Germline CDR1 and CDR2: LNHDA and SQIVND (reference sequence). The ends were cut back, 4 bases at V and 2 bases at J, with 12 bases in the middle. The CDR3 length is 16 residues. CDR3 bases: TGTGCCAGTAGTAATTGGAAGGCTACTGGGGCCAACGTCCTGACTTTC. Amino acid sequence: CASSNWKATGANVLTF. The variable domain in full, with the rest retrieved from reference TRBV19 and TRBJ2-6, is DGGITQSPKYLFRKEGQNVTLSCEQNLNHDAMYWYRQDPGQGLRLIYYSQIVNDFQKGDIAEGYSVSREKKESFPLTVTSAQKNPTAFYLCASSNWKATGANVLTFGAGSRLTVL.

The sample holds many counts of this clonotype. The chain couples TRBV7-2 to TRBJ1-5; D possibly corresponds to TRBD1 (6 bases). Germline V gene lookup returns CDR1 SGHTA and CDR2 FQGNSA. Trimming removed 2 bases at V and 2 bases at J, with 7 bases between. The CDR3 is 14 amino acids. In DNA, the CDR3 is TGTGCCAGCAGCTTAAGGACAGGCAATCAGCCCCAGCATTTT. Its translation: CASSLRTGNQPQHF.

This clonotype showed up many times. V usage is TRBV7-9 and J usage is TRBJ2-1; D is possibly TRBD2 (5 bases). Germline loops: CDR1 SEHNR, CDR2 FQNEAQ (reference sequence). The V and J ends lost 3 bases and 8 bases respectively, with 17 bases between them. The CDR3 spans 15 residues. CDR3 protein: CASSFGGLRAYEQFF. The CDR3 DNA reads as TGTGCCAGCAGCTTCGGTGGTTTGAGGGCCTATGAGCAGTTCTTC.

The CDR3 region has the DNA TGTGCCAGCTCACCAGTCGGGCATGGCAATCAGCCCCAGCATTTT. The encoded protein is CASSPVGHGNQPQHF. The V and J genes are TRBV18 and TRBJ1-5; D ambiguous. V dropped 2 bases and J dropped 2 bases, with 10 bases sitting between them. Germline CDR1 KGHSH, CDR2 LQKENI. The CDR3 is made up of 15 amino acids.

This clonotype was detected ten times or more. V usage is TRBV11-2 and J usage is TRBJ2-1; TRBD2 is a possible D gene (5 bases). The CDR3 has 16 residues. Trimming stripped 6 bases from V and 2 bases from J, with 17 bases between. Per germline, CDR1 SGHAT and CDR2 FQNNGV. CDR3: CASSRGLADAYNEQFF. The CDR3 nucleotides are TGTGCCAGCAGTCGGGGTCTAGCAGATGCCTACAATGAGCAGTTCTTC.

J is TRBJ2-3 and V is TRBV12-3 or TRBV12-4; D call uncertain. The CDR3 contains 14 residues. V lost 0 bases and J lost 4, with 8 bases in between. CDR3 sequence reads: CASSLARRSDTQYF. For the CDR3, the DNA is TGTGCCAGCAGTTTAGCCAGGAGATCAGATACGCAGTATTTT.

This clonotype was counted at least ten times. The gene calls are TRBV6-2 or TRBV6-3 and TRBJ1-1, with 7 nucleotides matching TRBD1. Germline CDR1 and CDR2: MNHEY and SVGEGT. The CDR3 is 14 amino acids. J was trimmed by 1 base and V by 6 bases; bases with no gene match: 5. The CDR3 region has the DNA TGTGCCAGCAGACTAGACAGGGCGAACACTGAAGCTTTCTTT. Amino acids: CASRLDRANTEAFF.

This clonotype came up many times. The V gene is TRBV10-3, the J gene TRBJ1-5; no clear D gene. The CDR3 consists of 13 residues. CDR1 is ENHRY, CDR2 SYGVKD, per germline. V dropped 7 bases and J dropped 6 bases, with 13 bases sitting between them. CDR3 in amino acids: CAITAGNGQPQHF. CDR3 in DNA: TGTGCCATCACGGCCGGGAATGGTCAGCCCCAGCATTTT.

This clonotype was observed at least ten times. This chain connects TRBV7-2 to TRBJ2-7; D unclear. V was cut by 1 base and J by 6 bases, with 13 bases left in between. The CDR3 sequence is 14 residues long. CDR1 and CDR2 from the germline V gene are SGHTA and FQGNSA. CDR3 in amino acids: CASSLVRQTAEQYF. CDR3 bases: TGTGCCAGCAGCTTAGTGAGACAAACTGCCGAGCAGTACTTC.

This clonotype was counted many times. This chain uses TRBV7-8 with TRBJ2-7, with D perhaps TRBD1 (6 bases). Deletions cut 5 bases from V and 2 bases from J, with 10 bases between. The germline CDR1 and CDR2 sequences are SGHVS and FQNEAQ. This CDR3 spans 13 amino acids. This CDR3 is CASSRGQAYEQYF. The CDR3 DNA is TGTGCCAGCAGCCGGGGACAAGCCTACGAGCAGTACTTC.

This clonotype was detected many times. The chain has TRBV5-1 and TRBJ2-5; the match to TRBD2 covers 14 bases. There are 16 residues in the CDR3. Germline V gene sequence: CDR1 SGHRS, CDR2 YFSETQ. Trimming removed 4 bases from V and 2 bases from J; junction bases left unmatched: 4. The chain's CDR3 is CASSLGLAGGQETQYF. The CDR3 DNA is TGCGCCAGCAGCCTCGGACTAGCGGGAGGACAAGAGACCCAGTACTTC.